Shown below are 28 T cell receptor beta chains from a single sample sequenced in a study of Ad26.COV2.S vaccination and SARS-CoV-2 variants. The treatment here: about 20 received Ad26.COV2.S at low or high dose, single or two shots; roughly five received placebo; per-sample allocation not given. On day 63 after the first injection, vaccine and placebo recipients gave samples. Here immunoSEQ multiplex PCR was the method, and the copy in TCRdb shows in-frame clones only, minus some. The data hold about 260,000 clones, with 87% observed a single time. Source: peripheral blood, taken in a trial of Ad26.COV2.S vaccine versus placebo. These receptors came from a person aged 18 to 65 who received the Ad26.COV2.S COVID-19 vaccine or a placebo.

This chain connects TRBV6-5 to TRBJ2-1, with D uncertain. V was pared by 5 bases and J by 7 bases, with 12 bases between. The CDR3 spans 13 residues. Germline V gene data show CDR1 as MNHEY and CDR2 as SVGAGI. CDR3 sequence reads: CASSRVLSNEQFF. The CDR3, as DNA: TGTGCCAGCAGTCGGGTCCTCTCAAATGAGCAGTTCTTC.

Here the CDR3 DNA reads TGTGCCAGCAGCTTAGCGCAAGGGGGGGTCTCACCCCTCCACTTT. Translated: CASSLAQGGVSPLHF. The chain has TRBV7-2 and TRBJ1-6, with a possible D match to TRBD1 (6 bases). Trimming stripped 0 bases from V and 10 bases from J, with 13 bases between. Per the germline V gene, CDR1 is SGHTA and CDR2 is FQGNSA. The CDR3 totals 15 residues.

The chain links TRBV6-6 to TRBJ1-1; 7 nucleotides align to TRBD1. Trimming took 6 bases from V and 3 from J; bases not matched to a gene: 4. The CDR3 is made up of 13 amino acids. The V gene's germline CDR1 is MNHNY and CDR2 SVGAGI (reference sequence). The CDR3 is CASRIQGHTEAFF. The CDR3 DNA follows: TGTGCCAGCAGGATACAGGGGCACACTGAAGCTTTCTTT.

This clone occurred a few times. The CDR3 reads CASSQDLSRRQKIHTEAFF. For the CDR3, the DNA is TGCGCCAGCAGCCAAGATCTATCGAGAAGACAGAAAATACACACTGAAGCTTTCTTT. V gene TRBV4-1 combines with J gene TRBJ1-1, with TRBD1 as a possible D gene (5 bases). Trimming removed 0 bases at V and 3 bases at J, with 23 bases between. The CDR3 sequence is 19 residues long. Germline V gene data show CDR1 as MGHRA and CDR2 as YSYEKL.

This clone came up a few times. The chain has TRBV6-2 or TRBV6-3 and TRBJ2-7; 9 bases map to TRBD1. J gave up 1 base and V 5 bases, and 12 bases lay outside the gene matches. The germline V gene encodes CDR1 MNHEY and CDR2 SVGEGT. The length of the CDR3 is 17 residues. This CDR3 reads CASSPGTGKKGSYEQYV. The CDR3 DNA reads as TGTGCCAGCAGTCCCGGGACAGGGAAGAAGGGTTCCTACGAGCAGTACGTC.

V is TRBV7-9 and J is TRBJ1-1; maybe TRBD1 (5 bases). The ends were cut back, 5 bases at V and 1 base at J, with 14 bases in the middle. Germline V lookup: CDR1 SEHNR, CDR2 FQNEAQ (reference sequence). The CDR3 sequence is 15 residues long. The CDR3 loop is CASSPVGGTNTEAFF. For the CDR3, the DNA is TGTGCCAGCAGCCCGGTGGGGGGGACGAACACTGAAGCTTTCTTT.

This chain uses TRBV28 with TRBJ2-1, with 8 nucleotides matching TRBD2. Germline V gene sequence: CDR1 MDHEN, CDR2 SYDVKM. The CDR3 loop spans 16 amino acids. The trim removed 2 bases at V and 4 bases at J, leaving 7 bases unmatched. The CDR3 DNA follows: TGTGCCAGCAGTTTAGGGCGGGCGGGAGGTTACAATGAGCAGTTCTTC. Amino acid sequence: CASSLGRAGGYNEQFF.

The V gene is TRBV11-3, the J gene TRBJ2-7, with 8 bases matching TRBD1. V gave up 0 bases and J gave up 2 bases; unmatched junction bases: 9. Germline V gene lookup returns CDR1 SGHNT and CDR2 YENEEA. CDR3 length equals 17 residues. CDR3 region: CASSLDRGQGSTYEQYV. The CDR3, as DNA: TGTGCCAGCAGCTTAGATCGAGGACAGGGCTCAACCTACGAGCAGTACGTC.

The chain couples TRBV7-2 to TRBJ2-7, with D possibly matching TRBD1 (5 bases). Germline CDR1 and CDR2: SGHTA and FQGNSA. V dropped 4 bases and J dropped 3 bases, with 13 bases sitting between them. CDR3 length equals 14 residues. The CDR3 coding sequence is TGTGCCAGCAGCTCTTACTGGGGCGTCTACGAGCAGTACGTC. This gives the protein CASSSYWGVYEQYV.

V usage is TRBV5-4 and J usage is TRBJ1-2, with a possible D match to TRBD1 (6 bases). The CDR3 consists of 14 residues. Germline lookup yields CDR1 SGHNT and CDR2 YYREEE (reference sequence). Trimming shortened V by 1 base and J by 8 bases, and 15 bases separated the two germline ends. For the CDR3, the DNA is TGTGCCAGCAGCTTGAGGCCAGGGGATCTCGGCTACACCTTC. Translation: CASSLRPGDLGYTF.

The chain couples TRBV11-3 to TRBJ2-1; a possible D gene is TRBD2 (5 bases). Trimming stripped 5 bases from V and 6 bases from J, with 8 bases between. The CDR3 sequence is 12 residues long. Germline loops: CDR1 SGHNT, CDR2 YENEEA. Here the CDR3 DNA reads TGTGCCAGCAGCCCCGGAGGCAATGAGCAGTTCTTC. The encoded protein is CASSPGGNEQFF.

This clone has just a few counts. The CDR3 DNA follows: TGTGCCAGCAGCCAAGATCTTCTGGGCAGGGGAACTTTCTTT. This translates into CASSQDLLGRGTFF. The chain couples TRBV3-1 (or the pseudogene TRBV3-2) to TRBJ1-1, with D perhaps TRBD1 (6 bases). Germline V gives CDR1 LGHDT, CDR2 YNNKEL (reference sequence). The length of the CDR3 is 14 residues. V shed 0 bases and J shed 12 bases, with 17 bases lying between them.

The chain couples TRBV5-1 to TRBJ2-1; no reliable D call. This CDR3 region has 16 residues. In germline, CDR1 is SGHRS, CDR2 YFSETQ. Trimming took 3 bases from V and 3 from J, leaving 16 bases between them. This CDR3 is CASSWAVSLHYNEQFF. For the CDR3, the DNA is TGCGCCAGCAGCTGGGCGGTTAGCCTCCACTACAATGAGCAGTTCTTC.

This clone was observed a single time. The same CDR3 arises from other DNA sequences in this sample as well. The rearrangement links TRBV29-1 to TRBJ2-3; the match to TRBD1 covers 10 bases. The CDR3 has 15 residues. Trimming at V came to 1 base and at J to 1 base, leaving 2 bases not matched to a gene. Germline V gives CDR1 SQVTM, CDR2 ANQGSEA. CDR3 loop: CSVEGGQGRTDTQYF. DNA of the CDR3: TGCAGCGTTGAAGGGGGACAGGGGCGCACAGATACGCAGTATTTT.

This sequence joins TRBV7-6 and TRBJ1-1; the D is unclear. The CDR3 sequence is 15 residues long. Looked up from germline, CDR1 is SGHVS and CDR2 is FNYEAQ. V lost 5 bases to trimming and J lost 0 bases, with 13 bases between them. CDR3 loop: CASSPPFGMNTEAFF. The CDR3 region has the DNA TGTGCCAGCAGCCCGCCCTTCGGTATGAACACTGAAGCTTTCTTT.

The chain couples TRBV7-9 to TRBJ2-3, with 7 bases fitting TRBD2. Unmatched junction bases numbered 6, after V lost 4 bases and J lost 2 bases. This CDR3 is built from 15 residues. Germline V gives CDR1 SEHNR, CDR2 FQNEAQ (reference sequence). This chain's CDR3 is CASSYTSAYTDTQYF. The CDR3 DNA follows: TGTGCCAGCAGCTATACTAGCGCGTACACAGATACGCAGTATTTT.

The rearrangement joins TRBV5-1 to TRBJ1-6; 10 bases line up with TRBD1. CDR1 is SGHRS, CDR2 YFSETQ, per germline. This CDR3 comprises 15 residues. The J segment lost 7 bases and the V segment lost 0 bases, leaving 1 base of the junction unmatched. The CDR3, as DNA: TGCGCCAGCAGCTTGGAGACAGGGGGCAATTCACCCCTCCACTTT. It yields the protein CASSLETGGNSPLHF.

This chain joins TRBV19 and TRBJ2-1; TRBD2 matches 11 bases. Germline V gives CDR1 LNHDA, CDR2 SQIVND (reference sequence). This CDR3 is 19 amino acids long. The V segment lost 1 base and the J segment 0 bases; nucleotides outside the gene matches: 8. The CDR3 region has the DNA TGTGCCAGTAGTATAGCCCGGACTAGCGGGCAAAGCTCCTACAATGAGCAGTTCTTC. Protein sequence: CASSIARTSGQSSYNEQFF.

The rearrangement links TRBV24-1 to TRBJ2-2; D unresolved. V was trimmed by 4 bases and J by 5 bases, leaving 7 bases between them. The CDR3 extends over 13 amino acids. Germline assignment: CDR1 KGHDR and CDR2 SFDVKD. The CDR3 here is CATSEGWTGELFF. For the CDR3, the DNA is TGTGCCACCAGTGAGGGTTGGACCGGGGAGCTGTTTTTT.

The CDR3 DNA reads as TGTGCCAGCAGTCTATTTGGGACTTTAGGGGCCGGGGAGCTGTTTTTT. This translates into CASSLFGTLGAGELFF. V gene TRBV27 combines with J gene TRBJ2-2, with D possibly matching TRBD2 (6 bases). CDR1 is MNHEY and CDR2 is SMNVEV in the germline V gene (reference sequence). V lost 5 bases and J lost 6, with 19 bases in between. The CDR3 sequence is 16 residues long.

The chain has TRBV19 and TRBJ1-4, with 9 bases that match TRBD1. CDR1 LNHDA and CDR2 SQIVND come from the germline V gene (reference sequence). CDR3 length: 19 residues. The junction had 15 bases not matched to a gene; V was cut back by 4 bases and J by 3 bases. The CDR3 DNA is TGTGCCAGTAGTAGACGCAACAGGGGGCGTCTTTTTTCTAATGAAAAACTGTTTTTT. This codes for CASSRRNRGRLFSNEKLFF.

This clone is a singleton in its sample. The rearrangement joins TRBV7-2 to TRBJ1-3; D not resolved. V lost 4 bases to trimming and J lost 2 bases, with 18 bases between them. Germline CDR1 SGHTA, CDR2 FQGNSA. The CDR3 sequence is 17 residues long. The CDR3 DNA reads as TGTGCCAGCAGCTATTTGGGGTGGACGGCCGCTGGAAACACCATATATTTT. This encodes CASSYLGWTAAGNTIYF.

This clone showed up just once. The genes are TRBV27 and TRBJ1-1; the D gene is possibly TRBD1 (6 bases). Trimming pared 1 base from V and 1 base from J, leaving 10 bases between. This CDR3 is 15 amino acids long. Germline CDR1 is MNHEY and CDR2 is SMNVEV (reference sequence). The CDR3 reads CASSLYAGENTEAFF. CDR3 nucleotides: TGTGCCAGCAGTTTATATGCAGGGGAGAACACTGAAGCTTTCTTT.

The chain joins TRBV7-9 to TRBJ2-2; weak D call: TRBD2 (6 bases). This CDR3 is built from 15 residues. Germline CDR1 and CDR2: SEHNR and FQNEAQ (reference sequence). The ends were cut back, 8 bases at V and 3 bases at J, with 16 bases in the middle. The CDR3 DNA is TGTGCCAGCCAAAGGGAGGACGTCGACACCGGGGAGCTGTTTTTT. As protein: CASQREDVDTGELFF.

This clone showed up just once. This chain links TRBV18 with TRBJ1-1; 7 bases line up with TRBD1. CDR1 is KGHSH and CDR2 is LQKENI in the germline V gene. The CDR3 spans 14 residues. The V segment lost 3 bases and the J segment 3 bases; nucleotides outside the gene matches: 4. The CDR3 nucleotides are TGTGCCAGCTCACCCCGGGACAGAGACACTGAAGCTTTCTTT. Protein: CASSPRDRDTEAFF.

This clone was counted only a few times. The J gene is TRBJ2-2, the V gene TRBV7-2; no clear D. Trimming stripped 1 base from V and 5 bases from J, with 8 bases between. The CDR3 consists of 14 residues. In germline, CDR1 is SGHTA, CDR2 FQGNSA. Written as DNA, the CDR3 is TGTGCCAGCAGCTTAGAAGGCTATACCGGGGAGCTGTTTTTT. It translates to CASSLEGYTGELFF.

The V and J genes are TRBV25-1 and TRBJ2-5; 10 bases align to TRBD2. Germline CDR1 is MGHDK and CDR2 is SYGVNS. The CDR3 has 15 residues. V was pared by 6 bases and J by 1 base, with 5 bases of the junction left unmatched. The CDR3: CASSKWTSGQETQYF. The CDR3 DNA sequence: TGTGCCAGCAGCAAATGGACTAGCGGCCAAGAGACCCAGTACTTC.

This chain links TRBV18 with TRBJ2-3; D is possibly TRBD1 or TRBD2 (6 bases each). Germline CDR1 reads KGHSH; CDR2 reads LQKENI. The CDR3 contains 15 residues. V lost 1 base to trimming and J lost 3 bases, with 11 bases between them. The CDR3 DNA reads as TGTGCCAGCTCACCACAACGGGGGCCTACAGATACGCAGTATTTT. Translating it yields CASSPQRGPTDTQYF.